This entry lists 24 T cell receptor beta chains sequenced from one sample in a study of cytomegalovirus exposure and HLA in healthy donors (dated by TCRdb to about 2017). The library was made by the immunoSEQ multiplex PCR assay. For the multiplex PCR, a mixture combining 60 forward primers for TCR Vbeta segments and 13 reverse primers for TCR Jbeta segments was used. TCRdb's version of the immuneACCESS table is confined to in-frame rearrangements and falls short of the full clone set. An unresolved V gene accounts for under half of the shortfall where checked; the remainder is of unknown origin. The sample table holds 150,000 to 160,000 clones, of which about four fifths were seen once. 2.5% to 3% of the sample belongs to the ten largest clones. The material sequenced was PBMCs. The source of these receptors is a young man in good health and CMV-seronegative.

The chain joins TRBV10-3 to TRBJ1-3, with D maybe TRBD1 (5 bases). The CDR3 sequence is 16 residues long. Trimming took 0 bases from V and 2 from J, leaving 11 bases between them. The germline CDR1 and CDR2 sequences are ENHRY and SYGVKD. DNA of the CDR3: TGTGCCATCAGTGAGTCAAGCGGGGGACCTGGAAACACCATATATTTT. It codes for CAISESSGGPGNTIYF.

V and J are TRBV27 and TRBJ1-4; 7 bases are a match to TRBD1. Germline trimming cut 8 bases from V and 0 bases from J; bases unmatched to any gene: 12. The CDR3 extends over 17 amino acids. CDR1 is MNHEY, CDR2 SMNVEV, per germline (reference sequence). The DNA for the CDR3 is TGTGCCAGCTCCCAGGGGGTTGGCTATCCAACTAATGAAAAACTGTTTTTT. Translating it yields CASSQGVGYPTNEKLFF.

The CDR3, as DNA: TGTGCCAGCAGTGAAGCGGGGACAGGGGCTTACGAGCAGTACTTC. It yields the protein CASSEAGTGAYEQYF. V and J are TRBV6-1 and TRBJ2-7; 10 nucleotides align to TRBD1. This CDR3 contains 15 residues. The V segment lost 0 bases and the J segment 4 bases; nucleotides outside the gene matches: 3. Germline V gene sequence: CDR1 MNHNS, CDR2 SASEGT.

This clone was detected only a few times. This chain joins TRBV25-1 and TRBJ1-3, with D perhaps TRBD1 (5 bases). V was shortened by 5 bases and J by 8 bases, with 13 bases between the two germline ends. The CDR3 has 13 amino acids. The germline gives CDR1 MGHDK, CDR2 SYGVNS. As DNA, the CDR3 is TGTGCCAGCAGTCCCTGGGGGGGAGACACCATATATTTT. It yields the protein CASSPWGGDTIYF.

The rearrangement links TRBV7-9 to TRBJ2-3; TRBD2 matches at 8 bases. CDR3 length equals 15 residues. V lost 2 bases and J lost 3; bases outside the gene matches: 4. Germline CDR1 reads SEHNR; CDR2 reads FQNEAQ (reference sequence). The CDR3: CASSLREGITDTQYF. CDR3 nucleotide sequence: TGTGCCAGCAGCTTACGGGAGGGTATAACAGATACGCAGTATTTT.

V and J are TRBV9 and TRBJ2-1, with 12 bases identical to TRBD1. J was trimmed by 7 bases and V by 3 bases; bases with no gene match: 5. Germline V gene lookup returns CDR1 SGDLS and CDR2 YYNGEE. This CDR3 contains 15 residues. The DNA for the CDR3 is TGTGCCAGCAGCGCGGGACAGGGGGCTGTAAATGAGCAGTTCTTC. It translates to CASSAGQGAVNEQFF.

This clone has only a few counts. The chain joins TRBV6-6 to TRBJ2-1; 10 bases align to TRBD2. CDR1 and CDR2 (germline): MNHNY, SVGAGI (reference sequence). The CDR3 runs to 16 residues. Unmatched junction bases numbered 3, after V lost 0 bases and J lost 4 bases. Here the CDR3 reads CASSYSTSGVYNEQFF. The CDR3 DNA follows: TGTGCCAGCAGTTACTCTACTAGCGGGGTATACAATGAGCAGTTCTTC.

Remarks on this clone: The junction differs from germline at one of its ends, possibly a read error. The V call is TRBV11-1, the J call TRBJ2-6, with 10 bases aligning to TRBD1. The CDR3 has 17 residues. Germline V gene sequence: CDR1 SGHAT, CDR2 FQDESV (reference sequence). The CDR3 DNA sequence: TGTGCCAGCAGCGGACGGACAGGGGGGTCTGGGGCCAACGGCCTGACTTTC. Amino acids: CASSGRTGGSGANGLTF.

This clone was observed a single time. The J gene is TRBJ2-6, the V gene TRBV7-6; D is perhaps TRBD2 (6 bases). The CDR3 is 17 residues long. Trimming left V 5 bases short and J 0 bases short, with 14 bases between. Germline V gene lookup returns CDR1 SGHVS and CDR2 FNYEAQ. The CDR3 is CASSRGILNSGANVLTF. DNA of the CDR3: TGTGCCAGCAGCCGGGGGATACTTAACTCTGGGGCCAACGTCCTGACTTTC.

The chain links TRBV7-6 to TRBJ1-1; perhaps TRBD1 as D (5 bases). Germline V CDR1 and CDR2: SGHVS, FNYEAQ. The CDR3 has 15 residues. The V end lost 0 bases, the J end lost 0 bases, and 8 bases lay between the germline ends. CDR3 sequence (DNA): TGTGCCAGCAGCTTAGCCCAGGGCATGAACACTGAAGCTTTCTTT. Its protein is CASSLAQGMNTEAFF. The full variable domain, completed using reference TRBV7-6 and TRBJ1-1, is GAGVSQSPRYKVTKRGQDVALRCDPISGHVSLYWYRQALGQGPEFLTYFNYEAQQDKSGLPNDRFSAERPEGSISTLTIQRTEQRDSAMYRCASSLAQGMNTEAFFGQGTRLTVV.

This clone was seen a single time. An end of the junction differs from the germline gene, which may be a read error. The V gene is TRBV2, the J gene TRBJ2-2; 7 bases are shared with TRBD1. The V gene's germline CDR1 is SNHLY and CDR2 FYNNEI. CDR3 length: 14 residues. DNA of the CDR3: TGTGCCAGCAGGGAAGTGACAGGGACCGGGGAGCTGTTTTTT. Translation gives CASREVTGTGELFF.

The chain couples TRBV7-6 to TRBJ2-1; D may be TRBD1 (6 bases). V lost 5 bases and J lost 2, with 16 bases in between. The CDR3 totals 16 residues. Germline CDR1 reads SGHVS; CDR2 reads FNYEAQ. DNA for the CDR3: TGTGCCAGCAGCCCTCAGGGGAGCTTGACCTACAATGAGCAGTTCTTC. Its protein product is CASSPQGSLTYNEQFF.

CDR3 nucleotides: TGTGCCAGCAGTTCGACAGTATACGAGCAGTACGTC. This gives the protein CASSSTVYEQYV. The chain uses TRBV28 and TRBJ2-7; weak D call: TRBD1 (5 bases). Trimming removed 4 bases from V and 4 bases from J, with 8 bases in between. There are 12 residues in the CDR3. The germline V gene has CDR1 MDHEN and CDR2 SYDVKM.

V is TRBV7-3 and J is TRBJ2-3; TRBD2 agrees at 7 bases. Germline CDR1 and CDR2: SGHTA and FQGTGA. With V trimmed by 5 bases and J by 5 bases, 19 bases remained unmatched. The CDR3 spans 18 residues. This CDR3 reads CASSPNGGEWGGRDTQYF. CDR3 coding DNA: TGTGCCAGCAGCCCAAATGGGGGGGAGTGGGGCGGTAGAGATACGCAGTATTTT. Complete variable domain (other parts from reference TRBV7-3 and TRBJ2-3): GAGVSQTPSNKVTEKGKYVELRCDPISGHTALYWYRQSLGQGPEFLIYFQGTGAADDSGLPNDRFFAVRPEGSVSTLKIQRTERGDSAVYLCASSPNGGEWGGRDTQYFGPGTRLTVL.

CDR3 DNA sequence: TGTGCCAGCAGCCCCACAGGACCCAATTCACCCCTCCACTTT. It specifies CASSPTGPNSPLHF. This rearrangement joins TRBV7-3 to TRBJ1-6, with TRBD1 as a possible D gene (5 bases). CDR1 is SGHTA, CDR2 FQGTGA, per germline. The V end was cut by 5 bases, the J end by 7 bases, with 12 bases between. The CDR3 spans 14 residues.

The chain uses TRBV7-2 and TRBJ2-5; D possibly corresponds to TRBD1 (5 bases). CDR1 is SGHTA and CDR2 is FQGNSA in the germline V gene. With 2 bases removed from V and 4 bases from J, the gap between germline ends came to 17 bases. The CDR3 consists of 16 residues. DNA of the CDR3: TGTGCCAGCAGCTTAAGAGCAGGGTTGAGAGGAGAGACCCAGTACTTC. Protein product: CASSLRAGLRGETQYF.

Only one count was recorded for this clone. The CDR3 DNA reads as TGTGCCAGTAGGATGACAGGGGGCGGTCAGCCCCAGCATTTT. This encodes CASRMTGGGQPQHF. V gene TRBV19 combines with J gene TRBJ1-5; 10 bases agree with TRBD1. This CDR3 is 14 amino acids long. Germline CDR1 reads LNHDA; CDR2 reads SQIVND (reference sequence). With V trimmed by 6 bases and J by 6 bases, 5 bases remained unmatched.

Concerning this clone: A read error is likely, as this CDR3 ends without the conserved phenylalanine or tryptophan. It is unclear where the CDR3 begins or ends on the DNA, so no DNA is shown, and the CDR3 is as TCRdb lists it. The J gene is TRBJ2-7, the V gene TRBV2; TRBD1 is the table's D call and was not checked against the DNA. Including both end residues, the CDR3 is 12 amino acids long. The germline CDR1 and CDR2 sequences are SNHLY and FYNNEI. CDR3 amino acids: CASSEMTPRSGI.

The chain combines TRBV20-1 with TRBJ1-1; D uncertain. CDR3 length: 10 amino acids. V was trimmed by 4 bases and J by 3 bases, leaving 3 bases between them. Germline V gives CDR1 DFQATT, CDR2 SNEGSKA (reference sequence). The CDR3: CSATYTEAFF. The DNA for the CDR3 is TGCAGTGCTACCTACACTGAAGCTTTCTTT.

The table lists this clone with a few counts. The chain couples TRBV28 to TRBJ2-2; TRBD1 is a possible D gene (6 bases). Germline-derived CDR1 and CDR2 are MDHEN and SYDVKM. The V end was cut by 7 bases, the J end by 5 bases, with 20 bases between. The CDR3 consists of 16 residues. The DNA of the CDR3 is TGTGCCAGCAAACCTCCGGGACAACCACGTACCGGGGAGCTGTTTTTT. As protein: CASKPPGQPRTGELFF.

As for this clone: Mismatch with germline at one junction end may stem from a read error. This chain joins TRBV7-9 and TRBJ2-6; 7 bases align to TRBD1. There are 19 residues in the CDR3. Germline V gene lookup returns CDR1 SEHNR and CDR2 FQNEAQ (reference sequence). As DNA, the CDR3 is TGTGCCAGCAGCCACCAGATGCGACAGGGCAGCTCTGGGGCCAACGGCCTGACTTTC. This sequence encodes CASSHQMRQGSSGANGLTF.

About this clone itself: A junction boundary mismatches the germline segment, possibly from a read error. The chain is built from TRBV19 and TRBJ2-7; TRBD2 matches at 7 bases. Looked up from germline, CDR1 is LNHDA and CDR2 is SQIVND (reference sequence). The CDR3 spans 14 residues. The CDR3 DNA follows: TGTGCCAGTAGTATCGGGGGGACGACCTACGGGCAGTACTTC. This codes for CASSIGGTTYGQYF. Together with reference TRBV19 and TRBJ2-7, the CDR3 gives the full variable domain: DGGITQSPKYLFRKEGQNVTLSCEQNLNHDAMYWYRQDPGQGLRLIYYSQIVNDFQKGDIAEGYSVSREKKESFPLTVTSAQKNPTAFYLCASSIGGTTYGQYFGPGTRLTVT.

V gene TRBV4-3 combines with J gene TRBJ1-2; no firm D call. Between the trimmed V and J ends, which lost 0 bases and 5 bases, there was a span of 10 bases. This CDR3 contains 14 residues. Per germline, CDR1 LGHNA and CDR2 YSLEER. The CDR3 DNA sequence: TGCGCCAGCAGCCAAGATTTTTCCCCATATGGCTACACCTTC. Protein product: CASSQDFSPYGYTF.

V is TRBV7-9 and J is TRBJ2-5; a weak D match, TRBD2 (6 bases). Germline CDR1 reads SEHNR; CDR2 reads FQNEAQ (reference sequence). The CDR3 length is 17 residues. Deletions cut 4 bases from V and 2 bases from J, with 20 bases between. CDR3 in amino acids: CASSSTLLAPEQETQYF. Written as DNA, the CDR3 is TGTGCCAGCAGCTCAACCCTCCTAGCGCCGGAGCAAGAGACCCAGTACTTC.